The 18 T cell receptor beta chains listed next were all sequenced from one sample in a study of graft-versus-host responses after intestinal transplantation. Plating combined about 200,000 CFSE-labeled responder cells with about 200,000 irradiated, violet-dye-labeled stimulator cells. Data came from immunoSEQ multiplex PCR; TCRdb stores just in-frame clones and leaves some out. The profile covers about 970 clones, with approximately 49% appearing a single time and approximately 15% taken by the ten largest. This sample comprised alloreactive CD8+ T cells from a mixed lymphocyte reaction culture, obtained before transplantation. Documented subset: CFSE-low proliferating T cells sorted from roughly six-day pre-transplant mixed lymphocyte reaction (GvH or HvG direction). These receptors all come from a human patient who was an organ donor for intestinal transplantation.

This chain uses TRBV6-6 with TRBJ2-7, with 7 bases identical to TRBD1. With 6 bases clipped from V and 4 bases from J, the junction kept 9 bases outside the gene matches. CDR1 and CDR2 from the germline V gene are MNHNY and SVGAGI (reference sequence). This CDR3 comprises 14 residues. Written as DNA, the CDR3 is TGTGCCAGCAGCCCAGGGGGTGGGGGTTACGAGCAGTACTTC. Protein product: CASSPGGGGYEQYF.

The chain is built from TRBV5-6 and TRBJ2-7; possibly TRBD1 for D (6 bases). Germline V CDR1 and CDR2: SGHDT, YYEEEE. The V end was cut by 0 bases, the J end by 2 bases, with 9 bases between. The length of the CDR3 is 14 residues. The CDR3 sequence: CASSLEDSPYEQYF. Here the CDR3 DNA reads TGTGCCAGCAGCTTGGAGGACAGTCCCTACGAGCAGTACTTC.

The chain has TRBV7-2 and TRBJ1-2; 8 nucleotides line up with TRBD1. There are 17 residues in the CDR3. The germline V gene has CDR1 SGHTA and CDR2 FQGNSA. The V and J ends lost 1 base and 5 bases, in that order; junction bases with no gene match: 12. The CDR3: CASSLVTTGQGGYGYTF. The CDR3 DNA is TGTGCCAGCAGCTTAGTGACCACTGGACAGGGAGGGTATGGCTACACCTTC.

The chain couples TRBV18 to TRBJ1-1; D perhaps matches TRBD1 (5 bases). There are 14 residues in the CDR3. V shed 3 bases and J shed 1 base, with 9 bases lying between them. Germline loops: CDR1 KGHSH, CDR2 LQKENI. CDR3 loop: CASSPTGPNTEAFF. For the CDR3, the DNA is TGTGCCAGCTCACCCACGGGACCGAACACTGAAGCTTTCTTT.

This rearrangement joins TRBV9 to TRBJ1-1; no definite D call. The CDR3 spans 14 residues. CDR1 is SGDLS and CDR2 is YYNGEE in the germline V gene. Trimming cost V 1 base and J 4 bases, with 11 bases left between them. The DNA of the CDR3 is TGTGCCAGCAGCGTATACCCCGAGGGCACTGAAGCTTTCTTT. It is translated as CASSVYPEGTEAFF. The entire variable domain, with the rest obtained from reference TRBV9 and TRBJ1-1, is as follows: DSGVTQTPKHLITATGQRVTLRCSPRSGDLSVYWYQQSLDQGLQFLIQYYNGEERAKGNILERFSAQQFPDLHSELNLSSLELGDSALYFCASSVYPEGTEAFFGQGTRLTVV.

The chain recombines TRBV2 with TRBJ1-4; TRBD1 might be the D (6 bases). The V gene lost 6 bases and the J gene lost 8 bases, with 16 bases spanning the gap. Germline assignment: CDR1 SNHLY and CDR2 FYNNEI. The CDR3 contains 14 residues. The CDR3, as DNA: TGTGCCAGCAGACCGGGACACGGCGACGAAAAACTGTTTTTT. It codes for CASRPGHGDEKLFF.

This clone was recorded a few times. The chain carries TRBV4-1 and TRBJ2-1; D is unclear. The V and J ends lost 1 base and 0 bases respectively, with 10 bases between them. The CDR3 extends over 16 amino acids. Germline V lookup: CDR1 MGHRA, CDR2 YSYEKL. The CDR3 DNA is TGCGCCAGCAGCCAAGTGTTCACGAGCTCCTACAATGAGCAGTTCTTC. This translates into CASSQVFTSSYNEQFF.

V gene TRBV27 combines with J gene TRBJ2-1; 10 bases are shared with TRBD2. The CDR3 runs to 14 residues. Germline assignment: CDR1 MNHEY and CDR2 SMNVEV (reference sequence). V shed 11 bases, J shed 0 bases, and the junction held 4 bases outside the gene matches. CDR3 sequence: CAARLAGSYNEQFF. The CDR3 nucleotides read TGTGCCGCAAGACTAGCGGGCTCCTACAATGAGCAGTTCTTC.

This clone is classed as large. V and J are TRBV7-9 and TRBJ2-7; D gene uncertain. This CDR3 has 11 residues. Germline CDR1 and CDR2: SEHNR and FQNEAQ (reference sequence). Trimming took 5 bases from V and 3 from J, leaving 5 bases between them. This chain's CDR3 is CASSKNYEQYF. The CDR3, as DNA: TGTGCCAGCAGCAAGAACTACGAGCAGTACTTC.

The chain couples TRBV19 to TRBJ2-3, with 13 bases matching TRBD2. The CDR3 loop spans 18 amino acids. The germline CDR1 and CDR2 sequences are LNHDA and SQIVND (reference sequence). The V segment lost 0 bases and the J segment 0 bases; nucleotides outside the gene matches: 3. CDR3 DNA sequence: TGTGCCAGTAGTATAGAACTAGCGGGAGGGGGAAGCACAGATACGCAGTATTTT. As protein: CASSIELAGGGSTDTQYF.

The chain has TRBV6-6 and TRBJ2-7, with D unresolved. Trimming took 2 bases from V and 0 from J, leaving 11 bases between them. The CDR3 has 15 amino acids. The germline V gene encodes CDR1 MNHNY and CDR2 SVGAGI (reference sequence). The CDR3 here is CASSYGPVPSYEQYF. The CDR3 DNA reads TGTGCCAGCAGTTACGGGCCGGTCCCCTCCTACGAGCAGTACTTC.

The chain links TRBV11-1 to TRBJ1-2; 10 bases match TRBD1. V was clipped by 3 bases and J by 2 bases; unmatched bases: 0. The CDR3 is 14 amino acids. Germline V gene sequence: CDR1 SGHAT, CDR2 FQDESV (reference sequence). The CDR3 loop is CASSLTGGNYGYTF. The CDR3 nucleotides are TGTGCCAGCAGCTTGACAGGGGGCAACTATGGCTACACCTTC.

This clone was counted only a few times. Other DNA sequences in the same sample also yield this CDR3. V and J are TRBV5-3 and TRBJ2-6, with D perhaps matching TRBD2 (7 bases). Being an ORF, TRBV5-3 has a function that is uncertain. Trimming pared 3 bases from V and 1 base from J, leaving 17 bases between. This CDR3 spans 18 amino acids. The CDR3 DNA reads as TGTGCCAGAAGCTGGGCGGGGGCGAGGGGGTCTGGGGCCAACGTCCTGACTTTC. Encoded protein: CARSWAGARGSGANVLTF.

V usage is TRBV2 and J usage is TRBJ1-5; D gene ambiguous. V shed 8 bases and J shed 1 base, with 9 bases lying between them. Germline CDR1 and CDR2: SNHLY and FYNNEI. The CDR3 spans 13 residues. CDR3 amino acids: CASRQGSNQPQHF. The CDR3 DNA is TGTGCCAGCCGCCAAGGGAGCAATCAGCCCCAGCATTTT.

This chain uses TRBV15 with TRBJ1-2; D may be TRBD1 (5 bases). This CDR3 is 16 amino acids long. V shed 5 bases and J shed 4 bases, with 20 bases lying between them. Germline CDR1 and CDR2: LNHNV and YYDKDF (reference sequence). CDR3 sequence reads: CATSPGLHFPLYGYTF. CDR3 DNA: TGTGCCACCAGCCCGGGACTACATTTTCCCCTCTATGGCTACACCTTC.

This clone has a handful of counts. This rearrangement joins TRBV6-6 to TRBJ2-1; D call uncertain. This CDR3 is 13 amino acids long. Germline V gene sequence: CDR1 MNHNY, CDR2 SVGAGI (reference sequence). The V and J ends lost 2 bases and 5 bases respectively, with 7 bases between them. The CDR3 sequence: CASSYRAHNEQFF. Here the CDR3 DNA reads TGTGCCAGCAGTTACAGGGCCCACAATGAGCAGTTCTTC.

By sample share, this clone is large. The rearrangement joins TRBV6-1 to TRBJ2-7; maybe TRBD2 (7 bases). V lost 2 bases and J 2 bases, leaving 19 bases between the germline ends. The CDR3 contains 17 residues. CDR1 and CDR2 from the germline V gene are MNHNS and SASEGT. The CDR3 DNA reads as TGTGCCAGCAGTGAATGGGGAGGGGGGGACCCGACCTACGAGCAGTACTTC. It translates to CASSEWGGGDPTYEQYF.

The chain uses TRBV14 and TRBJ2-7, with no clear D. Trimming cost V 6 bases and J 0 bases, with 12 bases left between them. The CDR3 is made up of 14 amino acids. Germline assignment: CDR1 SGHDN and CDR2 FVKESK. The chain's CDR3 is CASSPGENSYEQYF. DNA for the CDR3: TGTGCCAGCAGTCCCGGCGAGAACTCCTACGAGCAGTACTTC.